The clone carrying this TCR beta chain turned up a few times. The antigen remains undetermined. The CDR3 loop spans 13 amino acids. With 10 bases clipped from V and 6 bases from J, the junction kept 6 bases outside the gene matches. Germline-derived CDR1 and CDR2 are SNHLY and FYNNEI. This record comes from a study of response to subunit inactivated influenza vaccine. Study findings and constraints: It was suggested by the authors that few new T cells are recruited by each seasonal influenza vaccination.

TCRdb recomputed calls from the RT-PCR reads with MiXCR, one row per CDR3 protein. The data hold 400,000 to 650,000 distinct CDR3 sequences, with 6.5% to 8% observed a single time. This specimen was PBMCs from blood, taken less than 30 months after vaccination. The chain recombines TRBV2 with TRBJ2-2; 9 positions match TRBD1. This receptor was obtained from a man between 45 and 75 years old who received an inactivated influenza vaccine. CDR3 in amino acids: CATNRGRPGELFF. CDR3 DNA sequence: TGTGCCACAAACAGGGGGCGTCCCGGGGAGCTGTTTTTT.